The 25 T cell receptor beta chains given below trace back to one sample, sequenced in a study of T cell responses to AZD1222 COVID-19 vaccine. Only in-frame clones appear in the TCRdb table, and some are missing; sequencing was by immunoSEQ multiplex PCR. The table includes some 200,000 clones, approximately 90% detected once. Here the sequenced sample was peripheral blood, taken 28 days after the second AZD1222 dose. These receptors were obtained from an adult who received the AZD1222 COVID-19 vaccine.

This chain links TRBV7-9 with TRBJ2-3, with D perhaps matching TRBD1 (5 bases). V lost 4 bases and J 7 bases, leaving 15 bases between the germline ends. Germline CDR1 SEHNR, CDR2 FQNEAQ (reference sequence). The CDR3 spans 14 residues. CDR3 DNA sequence: TGTGCCAGCAGCTCTAGGGCAGGGCATTATACGCAGTATTTT. It is translated as CASSSRAGHYTQYF.

J is TRBJ1-4 and V is TRBV6-2 or TRBV6-3; D uncertain. CDR3 length: 16 amino acids. Germline loops: CDR1 MNHEY, CDR2 SVGEGT. Between the trimmed V and J ends, which lost 5 bases and 6 bases, there was a span of 19 bases. For the CDR3, the DNA is TGTGCCAGCAGTCGGAAGCGATCACTAGGTGATGAAAAACTGTTTTTT. The encoded protein is CASSRKRSLGDEKLFF.

This chain uses TRBV2 with TRBJ1-4; unclear D gene. V was trimmed by 5 bases and J by 16 bases, leaving 14 bases between them. Per germline, CDR1 SNHLY and CDR2 FYNNEI. The CDR3 consists of 11 residues. CDR3 in DNA: TGTGCCAGCAGTTTTGGACGGTTCCCGTTTTTT. This gives the protein CASSFGRFPFF.

The chain is built from TRBV20-1 and TRBJ1-1; 7 nucleotides agree with TRBD1. The CDR3 contains 15 residues. V trimming: 3 bases; J trimming: 4 bases; junction bases outside the gene matches: 11. The germline V gene encodes CDR1 DFQATT and CDR2 SNEGSKA (reference sequence). The CDR3 spells CSASGAGQPGTEAFF. The CDR3 coding sequence is TGCAGTGCTAGTGGAGCGGGACAGCCGGGCACTGAAGCTTTCTTT.

The gene calls are TRBV18 and TRBJ1-4, with TRBD1 matching over 7 bases. Trimming took 6 bases from V and 6 from J; bases not matched to a gene: 4. The V gene's germline CDR1 is KGHSH and CDR2 LQKENI. The CDR3 totals 13 residues. The CDR3 sequence is CASSSGQYEKLFF. The CDR3 coding sequence is TGTGCCAGCTCCTCGGGACAGTATGAAAAACTGTTTTTT.

V usage is TRBV9 and J usage is TRBJ2-1; TRBD2 agrees at 10 bases. This CDR3 is 18 amino acids long. The V gene's germline CDR1 is SGDLS and CDR2 YYNGEE. The V segment lost 4 bases and the J segment 4 bases; nucleotides outside the gene matches: 14. CDR3: CASSSPRLAGARYNEQFF. The DNA of the CDR3 is TGTGCCAGCAGCAGCCCCAGGCTAGCGGGAGCTAGATACAATGAGCAGTTCTTC.

The CDR3 protein is CASSPPMRGLSTDTQYF. In DNA form, the CDR3 reads TGTGCCAGCTCACCACCGATGCGAGGGCTTAGCACAGATACGCAGTATTTT. V usage is TRBV18 and J usage is TRBJ2-3, with D perhaps matching TRBD2 (5 bases). Germline V lookup: CDR1 KGHSH, CDR2 LQKENI. Trimming took off 0 bases at V and 0 bases at J, with 13 bases between the two ends. The CDR3 contains 17 residues.

Here the CDR3 DNA reads TGTGCCAGCAGCTTAGACAGGGGAGATGAGCAGTTCTTC. Translated: CASSLDRGDEQFF. The rearrangement links TRBV7-2 to TRBJ2-1, with 7 bases identical to TRBD1. CDR3 size: 13 residues. V shed 1 base, J shed 8 bases, and the junction held 2 bases outside the gene matches. Germline V gives CDR1 SGHTA, CDR2 FQGNSA.

The V call is TRBV7-2, the J call TRBJ2-7; 13 bases line up with TRBD2. The CDR3 contains 14 residues. The junction had 2 bases not matched to a gene; V was cut back by 5 bases and J by 4 bases. Germline CDR1 is SGHTA and CDR2 is FQGNSA. The CDR3, as DNA: TGTGCCAGCAGCACGACTAGCGGGGGGTACGAGCAGTACTTC. Translating it yields CASSTTSGGYEQYF. Drawing the rest from reference TRBV7-2 and TRBJ2-7, the complete variable domain is GAGVSQSPSNKVTEKGKDVELRCDPISGHTALYWYRQSLGQGLEFLIYFQGNSAPDKSGLPSDRFSAERTGGSVSTLTIQRTQQEDSAVYLCASSTTSGGYEQYFGPGTRLTVT.

The chain uses TRBV5-3 and TRBJ2-7, with TRBD2 identical over 8 bases. TRBV5-3 falls under the ORF class, with uncertain function. CDR3 length equals 15 residues. With 4 bases clipped from V and 2 bases from J, the junction kept 8 bases outside the gene matches. The CDR3 is CARSPGGAGAYEQYF. CDR3 DNA: TGTGCCAGAAGCCCGGGAGGGGCGGGAGCCTACGAGCAGTACTTC.

In the case of this clone: Other nucleotide sequences in the sample specify the same CDR3. The chain joins TRBV28 to TRBJ2-7; D uncertain. The CDR3 consists of 13 residues. Trimming pared 3 bases from V and 2 bases from J, leaving 8 bases between. Germline V lookup: CDR1 MDHEN, CDR2 SYDVKM. CDR3: CASSLSAAYEQYF. The CDR3 DNA follows: TGTGCCAGCAGTTTGTCGGCAGCCTACGAGCAGTACTTC.

The V call is TRBV11-3, the J call TRBJ1-2; a possible D gene is TRBD1 (5 bases). Trimming left V 4 bases short and J 6 bases short, with 12 bases between. CDR3 size: 13 residues. CDR1 SGHNT and CDR2 YENEEA come from the germline V gene. This CDR3 is CASSSTSGDGYTF. In DNA form, the CDR3 reads TGTGCCAGCAGCTCAACCTCGGGGGATGGCTACACCTTC.

This chain links TRBV5-1 with TRBJ2-7; 8 positions match TRBD1. The CDR3 runs to 15 residues. CDR1 SGHRS and CDR2 YFSETQ come from the germline V gene. J gave up 7 bases and V 0 bases, and 9 bases lay outside the gene matches. The CDR3 here is CASSLVVQGVGEQYF. The CDR3 region has the DNA TGCGCCAGCAGCTTGGTTGTACAGGGGGTGGGAGAGCAGTACTTC.

The V call is TRBV19, the J call TRBJ1-4; 7 nucleotides line up with TRBD1. Germline CDR1 is LNHDA and CDR2 is SQIVND (reference sequence). Trimming took 6 bases from V and 2 from J; bases not matched to a gene: 6. There are 15 residues in the CDR3. The chain's CDR3 is CASSLTQGTNEKLFF. In DNA form, the CDR3 reads TGTGCCAGTAGCTTGACACAGGGGACTAATGAAAAACTGTTTTTT.

This clone was detected once. The chain links TRBV7-3 to TRBJ2-1, with D tentatively TRBD1 (5 bases). V lost 5 bases and J 1 base, leaving 12 bases between the germline ends. The V gene's germline CDR1 is SGHTA and CDR2 FQGTGA. The CDR3 runs to 15 residues. CDR3 nucleotides: TGTGCCAGCAGCCCCAACACAGGTTCCTACAATGAGCAGTTCTTC. As protein: CASSPNTGSYNEQFF.

The V and J genes are TRBV24-1 and TRBJ1-5; TRBD1 might be the D (6 bases). V was cut by 7 bases and J by 3 bases, with 12 bases left in between. Germline assignment: CDR1 KGHDR and CDR2 SFDVKD. The CDR3 length is 14 residues. This CDR3 reads CATRAGADNQPQHF. DNA of the CDR3: TGTGCCACCAGAGCAGGGGCGGACAATCAGCCCCAGCATTTT.

The V and J genes are TRBV5-4 and TRBJ2-6; D gene uncertain. This CDR3 comprises 16 residues. Germline CDR1 and CDR2: SGHNT and YYREEE (reference sequence). Deletions cut 2 bases from V and 3 bases from J, with 12 bases between. Here the CDR3 DNA reads TGTGCCAGCAGCTTCGAAAGTGCGTATGGGGCCAACGTCCTGACTTTC. This sequence encodes CASSFESAYGANVLTF.

CDR3 sequence reads: CASSKGGDYEQYF. The CDR3 nucleotides read TGTGCCAGCAGCAAAGGGGGGGATTACGAGCAGTACTTC. The chain combines TRBV11-3 with TRBJ2-7, with D possibly TRBD2 on 7 matching bases. There are 13 residues in the CDR3. Germline loops: CDR1 SGHNT, CDR2 YENEEA. The germline V and J ends were trimmed by 5 bases and 4 bases, with 12 bases remaining between them.

The genes are TRBV4-2 and TRBJ1-2, with 7 bases aligning to TRBD1. J lost 3 bases, V lost 3 bases, and 7 bases had no gene match. Germline V lookup: CDR1 LGHNA, CDR2 YNFKEQ. This CDR3 is built from 15 residues. The CDR3 loop is CASSQPTGPYYGYTF. The CDR3 nucleotides read TGTGCCAGCAGCCAGCCGACAGGGCCCTACTATGGCTACACCTTC.

This sequence joins TRBV10-1 and TRBJ1-2; a weak D match, TRBD1 (5 bases). CDR1 and CDR2 (germline): WNHNN, SYGVQD (reference sequence). This CDR3 has 14 amino acids. V was trimmed by 10 bases and J by 3 bases, leaving 18 bases between them. The DNA of the CDR3 is TGCGCCAACCCAGAGGACTGGGGCGACTATGGCTACACCTTC. The encoded protein is CANPEDWGDYGYTF.

In its sample, this clone was seen once. The chain links TRBV5-1 to TRBJ2-3; D perhaps matches TRBD1 (6 bases). V dropped 0 bases and J dropped 2 bases, with 10 bases sitting between them. The CDR3 has 15 residues. Germline CDR1 is SGHRS and CDR2 is YFSETQ. CDR3 nucleotides: TGCGCCAGCAGCTTGGCCGCAGGGGACACAGATACGCAGTATTTT. Protein sequence: CASSLAAGDTDTQYF.

A single count supports this clone. The gene calls are TRBV6-5 and TRBJ2-5; 7 bases are shared with TRBD2. The junction had 10 bases not matched to a gene; V was cut back by 4 bases and J by 2 bases. The germline V gene encodes CDR1 MNHEY and CDR2 SVGAGI. The CDR3 loop spans 16 amino acids. CDR3 nucleotides: TGTGCCAGCAGTTCCTCTAGCGGAGGCGGTCAAGAGACCCAGTACTTC. Its translation is CASSSSSGGGQETQYF.

J is TRBJ2-2 and V is TRBV28; no clear D gene. The CDR3 totals 11 residues. Deletions cut 2 bases from V and 9 bases from J, with 4 bases between. CDR1 is MDHEN, CDR2 SYDVKM, per germline. The CDR3 spells CASSLQWELFF. Here the CDR3 DNA reads TGTGCCAGCAGTTTACAGTGGGAGCTGTTTTTT.

V and J are TRBV5-8 and TRBJ2-3, with D hard to call. V lost 0 bases and J lost 4, with 9 bases in between. CDR1 is SGHTS, CDR2 YDEGEE, per germline. The CDR3 contains 14 residues. CDR3 sequence reads: CASSLGQWADTQYF. For the CDR3, the DNA is TGTGCCAGCAGCTTGGGACAATGGGCAGATACGCAGTATTTT.

The chain has TRBV6-5 and TRBJ2-3; D might be TRBD2 (6 bases). This CDR3 spans 14 amino acids. The germline CDR1 and CDR2 sequences are MNHEY and SVGAGI. Trimming left V 2 bases short and J 6 bases short, with 12 bases between. The CDR3 DNA follows: TGTGCCAGCAGTTACGAGGAGGGCGAGGATACGCAGTATTTT. Protein: CASSYEEGEDTQYF.